This paragraph covers one T cell receptor beta chain sequence. Per the original data handling: Filtering differed because ImmunoSEQ produced junction-only sequences that carried no quality scores. Libraries were prepared by immunoSEQ multiplex PCR; TCRdb keeps only in-frame clonotypes and omits some of them. V, J and clone size reflect that table, while D and trimming were determined from the DNA. The sample lists approximately 1,500,000 clones; 95% to 99% were seen once. This entry comes from a study of shared clonotypes between healthy human individuals. There are 17 residues in the CDR3. Germline CDR1 and CDR2: SGHKS and YYEKEE (reference sequence). V lost 0 bases, J lost 7 bases, and 9 bases stayed unmatched.

The receptor comes from a man aged 25 to 40 in good health. V is TRBV5-5 and J is TRBJ2-1, with 11 bases fitting TRBD2. Sample: naive CD4+ T cells sorted from blood. The subset is: CD45RA+ positively selected. CDR3: CASSLGVLAGGHNEQFF. The CDR3 DNA reads as TGTGCCAGCAGCTTGGGAGTCCTAGCGGGAGGTCATAATGAGCAGTTCTTC.